Sequencing of this TCR beta chain was carried out in a study of blood T cell repertoires in COVID-19. Original data processing: By means of reference gene primer amplification, nucleated cell counts were estimated. The table came from immunoSEQ multiplex PCR; TCRdb's copy has only in-frame clones and leaves some out. The V and J calls and the clone size are those of that table, but D and trimming were determined from the DNA. The sample has 100,000 or so clones, 75% to 90% seen once. The source material was peripheral blood. The sequence derives from a man in his 60s with acute or convalescent COVID-19.

CDR3 DNA sequence: TGTGCCAGCAGCCCTGATCCGACAGGGGGTTTCTACGAGCAGTACTTC. It translates to CASSPDPTGGFYEQYF. The V gene is TRBV5-4, the J gene TRBJ2-7; 9 bases match TRBD1. CDR3 length: 16 residues. The V segment lost 4 bases and the J segment 3 bases; nucleotides outside the gene matches: 11. In germline, CDR1 is SGHNT, CDR2 YYREEE (reference sequence).